Each of the 27 T cell receptor beta chains below was sequenced from the same sample in a study of blood T cell repertoires in COVID-19. Clones were sequenced by immunoSEQ multiplex PCR, and TCRdb holds only the in-frame ones, with some missing. The table includes approximately 40,000 clones, 90% detected once. The source material was peripheral blood. Receptor source: a human donor in a cohort sampled during active COVID-19.

The chain links TRBV5-4 to TRBJ2-5, with 8 bases that match TRBD1. CDR3 size: 16 residues. With 0 bases clipped from V and 2 bases from J, the junction kept 6 bases outside the gene matches. Germline CDR1 SGHNT, CDR2 YYREEE (reference sequence). CDR3 DNA: TGTGCCAGCAGCTTGGCCCCGGACAGGGTACAAGAGACCCAGTACTTC. Residues: CASSLAPDRVQETQYF.

The J gene is TRBJ2-7, the V gene TRBV5-1; weak D call: TRBD1 (5 bases). This CDR3 is 15 amino acids long. Germline values: CDR1 SGHRS, CDR2 YFSETQ. V was pared by 1 base and J by 6 bases, with 17 bases between. The CDR3 sequence: CASSLFPGMNSEQYF. CDR3 bases: TGCGCCAGCAGCTTGTTTCCAGGGATGAATAGCGAGCAGTACTTC.

The chain links TRBV5-1 to TRBJ2-1; 11 positions match TRBD1. The germline CDR1 and CDR2 sequences are SGHRS and YFSETQ. The V segment lost 0 bases and the J segment 7 bases; nucleotides outside the gene matches: 6. This CDR3 spans 16 amino acids. The chain's CDR3 is CASSLARDRGGNEQFF. CDR3 sequence (DNA): TGCGCCAGCAGCTTGGCGAGGGACAGGGGGGGTAATGAGCAGTTCTTC. The full variable domain, in which reference TRBV5-1 and TRBJ2-1 provide the parts outside the CDR3, is KAGVTQTPRYLIKTRGQQVTLSCSPISGHRSVSWYQQTPGQGLQFLFEYFSETQRNKGNFPGRFSGRQFSNSRSEMNVSTLELGDSALYLCASSLARDRGGNEQFFGPGTRLTVL.

The chain employs TRBV20-1 and TRBJ1-6; TRBD1 might be the D (6 bases). Germline V gives CDR1 DFQATT, CDR2 SNEGSKA (reference sequence). The CDR3 sequence is 13 residues long. V lost 6 bases and J lost 4, with 10 bases in between. CDR3 DNA: TGCAGTGCGAGTCAGGGGTATAATTCACCCCTCCACTTT. Translating gives CSASQGYNSPLHF.

This clone was picked up one time. CDR3 in amino acids: CASQFGTGNEQFF. The CDR3 DNA follows: TGTGCCAGTCAATTTGGGACTGGAAATGAGCAGTTCTTC. V is TRBV19 and J is TRBJ2-1; TRBD2 might be the D (6 bases). The CDR3 contains 13 residues. V lost 8 bases and J lost 7, with 15 bases in between. Germline lookup yields CDR1 LNHDA and CDR2 SQIVND (reference sequence).

This clone was seen just once. This rearrangement joins TRBV3-1 (or the pseudogene TRBV3-2) to TRBJ2-3, with a weak D call TRBD2 (5 bases). Trimming stripped 4 bases from V and 8 bases from J, with 13 bases between. There are 13 residues in the CDR3. Germline V gene data show CDR1 as LGHDT and CDR2 as YNNKEL (reference sequence). Here the CDR3 DNA reads TGTGCCAGCAGCCGATCTGAGGGCGGTACGCAGTATTTT. This encodes CASSRSEGGTQYF.

CDR3 sequence reads: CASSLLSHEQYF. The CDR3, as DNA: TGTGCCAGCTCCCTTCTATCCCACGAGCAGTACTTC. V and J are TRBV18 and TRBJ2-7; D remains ambiguous. Germline assignment: CDR1 KGHSH and CDR2 LQKENI. This CDR3 comprises 12 residues. V was clipped by 6 bases and J by 5 bases, with 11 bases between them. The full variable domain, with the rest looked up from reference TRBV18 and TRBJ2-7, is NAGVMQNPRHLVRRRGQEARLRCSPMKGHSHVYWYRQLPEEGLKFMVYLQKENIIDESGMPKERFSAEFPKEGPSILRIQQVVRGDSAAYFCASSLLSHEQYFGPGTRLTVT.

V usage is TRBV11-2 and J usage is TRBJ2-5; TRBD2 is a possible D gene (6 bases). The germline V and J ends were trimmed by 5 bases and 6 bases, with 16 bases remaining between them. In germline, CDR1 is SGHAT, CDR2 FQNNGV. The CDR3 loop spans 14 amino acids. The CDR3 sequence: CASSPTGRGKTQYF. CDR3 DNA: TGTGCCAGCAGCCCGACCGGACGGGGGAAGACCCAGTACTTC.

This chain connects TRBV2 to TRBJ1-1; D is unclear. Trimming took 0 bases from V and 10 from J, leaving 15 bases between them. The CDR3 runs to 14 residues. Germline V lookup: CDR1 SNHLY, CDR2 FYNNEI. CDR3 DNA: TGTGCCAGCAGTGAAGCGCTTAGGAGCTCCGGAGCTTTCTTT. It is translated as CASSEALRSSGAFF.

The chain links TRBV29-1 to TRBJ2-2; 9 nucleotides match TRBD2. Germline V CDR1 and CDR2: SQVTM, ANQGSEA. The CDR3 is 15 amino acids. Germline trimming cut 4 bases from V and 3 bases from J; bases unmatched to any gene: 6. The CDR3 loop is CSVAAGGPDTGELFF. CDR3 in DNA: TGCAGCGTTGCGGCGGGAGGGCCCGACACCGGGGAGCTGTTTTTT.

The chain combines TRBV5-1 with TRBJ2-5; tentatively, D is TRBD1 (5 bases). V was cut by 2 bases and J by 5 bases, with 10 bases left in between. The CDR3 has 13 residues. Germline assignment: CDR1 SGHRS and CDR2 YFSETQ. The chain's CDR3 is CASSFGQGETQYF. The CDR3 coding sequence is TGCGCCAGCAGCTTCGGACAAGGGGAGACCCAGTACTTC.

The rearrangement uses TRBV20-1 and TRBJ1-4; TRBD1 aligns across 8 bases. Germline trimming cut 6 bases from V and 15 bases from J; bases unmatched to any gene: 9. CDR1 is DFQATT and CDR2 is SNEGSKA in the germline V gene (reference sequence). There are 11 residues in the CDR3. CDR3 nucleotide sequence: TGCAGTGCAGAATTAGGACAGGGAGTGTTTTTT. Translated, it gives CSAELGQGVFF.

V is TRBV28 and J is TRBJ2-7, with TRBD2 matching over 8 bases. The CDR3 is 15 residues long. V shed 8 bases, J shed 1 base, and the junction held 10 bases outside the gene matches. Germline CDR1 reads MDHEN; CDR2 reads SYDVKM. CDR3 residues: CASGKSGSPSYEQYF. The CDR3 bases are TGTGCCAGCGGCAAAAGCGGGAGCCCTTCCTACGAGCAGTACTTC.

Only a few counts were recorded for this clone. The genes are TRBV10-3 and TRBJ2-2, with 10 bases matching TRBD2. Germline CDR1 is ENHRY and CDR2 is SYGVKD. The V gene end was trimmed by 10 bases and the J gene end by 3 bases; junction bases not matched to a gene: 5. The CDR3 length is 14 residues. The chain's CDR3 is CATSGRGDTGELFF. For the CDR3, the DNA is TGTGCCACCAGCGGGAGGGGGGACACCGGGGAGCTGTTTTTT.

The chain couples TRBV5-1 to TRBJ2-3, with TRBD2 as a possible D gene (6 bases). V shed 1 base and J shed 7 bases, with 19 bases lying between them. This CDR3 has 16 residues. Germline V gene sequence: CDR1 SGHRS, CDR2 YFSETQ. The CDR3 region is CASSLPGTGGTNTQYF. CDR3 coding DNA: TGCGCCAGCAGCTTGCCTGGGACTGGCGGGACGAATACGCAGTATTTT.

The gene calls are TRBV7-3 and TRBJ2-3; TRBD2 matches 7 bases. This CDR3 region has 18 residues. J lost 0 bases, V lost 5 bases, and 14 bases had no gene match. Germline assignment: CDR1 SGHTA and CDR2 FQGTGA. The CDR3 DNA follows: TGTGCCAGCAGCCCCTCCTCGGGAGGCGGCACTAGCACAGATACGCAGTATTTT. It yields the protein CASSPSSGGGTSTDTQYF.

The chain joins TRBV5-6 to TRBJ1-1; D gene unclear. This CDR3 comprises 13 residues. Trimming stripped 3 bases from V and 8 bases from J, with 14 bases between. Germline-derived CDR1 and CDR2 are SGHDT and YYEEEE. CDR3 loop: CASSSLQTTEAFF. The DNA of the CDR3 is TGTGCCAGCAGCTCTTTACAGACAACCGAAGCTTTCTTT.

The chain employs TRBV3-1 (or the pseudogene TRBV3-2) and TRBJ2-5; 11 bases align to TRBD2. The length of the CDR3 is 15 residues. The germline V gene has CDR1 LGHDT and CDR2 YNNKEL (reference sequence). V shed 3 bases, J shed 7 bases, and the junction held 7 bases outside the gene matches. The CDR3 region has the DNA TGTGCCAGCAGCCAGGACCTTAGCGGGAGGGGGACCCAGTACTTC. Its translation is CASSQDLSGRGTQYF.

The rearrangement uses TRBV14 and TRBJ2-1; 8 nucleotides line up with TRBD2. Trimming at V came to 8 bases and at J to 9 bases, leaving 12 bases not matched to a gene. Germline V lookup: CDR1 SGHDN, CDR2 FVKESK. The CDR3 length is 14 residues. CDR3 in DNA: TGTGCCAGCCGCCGAGCGGGAGCCAGAGGTGAGCAGTTCTTC. This gives the protein CASRRAGARGEQFF.

The chain is built from TRBV27 and TRBJ2-7; 11 positions agree with TRBD1. V gave up 5 bases and J gave up 4 bases; unmatched junction bases: 7. This CDR3 has 15 residues. Germline lookup yields CDR1 MNHEY and CDR2 SMNVEV (reference sequence). CDR3 DNA sequence: TGTGCCAGCAGTAAAGGACAGGGGGCAAGTTACGAGCAGTACTTC. Translated, it gives CASSKGQGASYEQYF.

This clone was detected only a few times. The gene calls are TRBV28 and TRBJ1-5; 7 bases are a match to TRBD1. The CDR3 has 16 residues. CDR1 and CDR2 from the germline V gene are MDHEN and SYDVKM. After removal of 0 bases from V and 7 bases from J, the junction contained 9 bases not matched to a gene. CDR3 sequence: CASSLWAQGSSQPQHF. CDR3 bases: TGTGCCAGCAGTTTATGGGCACAGGGGAGCTCCCAGCCCCAGCATTTT.

This clone appeared once. The chain joins TRBV11-1 to TRBJ2-2; weak D call: TRBD2 (6 bases). CDR1 and CDR2 from the germline V gene are SGHAT and FQDESV (reference sequence). The V gene lost 5 bases and the J gene lost 3 bases, with 13 bases spanning the gap. This CDR3 has 15 amino acids. The chain's CDR3 is CASSTGRSDTGELFF. CDR3 DNA: TGTGCCAGCAGCACCGGGAGATCGGACACCGGGGAGCTGTTTTTT.

The genes are TRBV19 and TRBJ2-7, with 8 bases lining up with TRBD1. The CDR3 runs 16 residues. Trimming at V came to 3 bases and at J to 7 bases, leaving 14 bases not matched to a gene. Germline V CDR1 and CDR2: LNHDA, SQIVND (reference sequence). The CDR3 region is CASSIGDGTGWREQYF. The DNA for the CDR3 is TGTGCCAGTAGTATTGGGGACGGGACAGGCTGGAGGGAGCAGTACTTC.

The J gene is TRBJ2-3, the V gene TRBV7-3; the match to TRBD1 covers 8 bases. The CDR3 totals 15 residues. Trimming removed 5 bases from V and 4 bases from J; junction bases left unmatched: 8. Germline loops: CDR1 SGHTA, CDR2 FQGTGA. This CDR3 reads CASSANGRGPDTQYF. The CDR3 DNA is TGTGCCAGCAGCGCGAACGGCAGGGGGCCAGATACGCAGTATTTT.

The chain is built from TRBV6-5 and TRBJ2-3; TRBD2 matches 16 bases. Germline-derived CDR1 and CDR2 are MNHEY and SVGAGI. J was trimmed by 5 bases and V by 10 bases; bases with no gene match: 3. This CDR3 region has 14 residues. For the CDR3, the DNA is TGTGCCACTGGGACTAGCGGGAGGGGAGATACGCAGTATTTT. It translates to CATGTSGRGDTQYF.

J is TRBJ2-1 and V is TRBV18; no clear D gene. Per the germline V gene, CDR1 is KGHSH and CDR2 is LQKENI. This CDR3 region has 12 residues. The germline V and J ends were trimmed by 2 bases and 9 bases, with 8 bases remaining between them. The CDR3 loop is CASSPMAIEQFF. As DNA, the CDR3 is TGTGCCAGCTCACCAATGGCCATTGAGCAGTTCTTC.

The chain combines TRBV7-2 with TRBJ2-1, with 9 bases identical to TRBD2. Germline CDR1 SGHTA, CDR2 FQGNSA. This CDR3 is 15 amino acids long. V shed 5 bases and J 7 bases; nucleotides not matched to a gene: 9. The CDR3 DNA sequence: TGTGCCAGCAGCCGCATAGCGGGAGAAAAGAATGAGCAGTTCTTC. Residues: CASSRIAGEKNEQFF.